This entry lists 32 T cell receptor beta chains sequenced from one sample in a study of T cells in tumors after PD-1 blockade. Measured with immunoSEQ multiplex PCR; TCRdb has only the in-frame clones, and not every one. The table shows tens of thousands of clones, with 73% occurring only once. This sample comprised PBMCs, obtained after anti-PD-1 treatment. Every receptor here comes from a human donor with basal cell carcinoma.

The V gene is TRBV5-6, the J gene TRBJ2-5; weak D call: TRBD2 (5 bases). The CDR3 runs to 15 residues. In germline, CDR1 is SGHDT, CDR2 YYEEEE. V was trimmed by 4 bases and J by 1 base, leaving 14 bases between them. The CDR3 sequence is CASSLQGGGQETQYF. In nucleotides, the CDR3 is TGTGCCAGCAGCCTACAAGGCGGAGGCCAAGAGACCCAGTACTTC.

The chain is built from TRBV11-3 and TRBJ1-1; TRBD1 agrees at 7 bases. Germline V gene sequence: CDR1 SGHNT, CDR2 YENEEA. V trimming: 5 bases; J trimming: 5 bases; junction bases outside the gene matches: 5. The CDR3 loop spans 13 amino acids. The CDR3 coding sequence is TGTGCCAGCAGCACTCGACAGGGTACTGAAGCTTTCTTT. This gives the protein CASSTRQGTEAFF.

J is TRBJ1-5 and V is TRBV12-3 or TRBV12-4; the D gene is possibly TRBD1 (6 bases). CDR3 length: 13 residues. V was cut by 6 bases and J by 7 bases, with 13 bases left in between. DNA for the CDR3: TGTGCCAGCAGGAGGGGGGTCGGGCAGCCCCAGCATTTT. Protein sequence: CASRRGVGQPQHF.

This clone was observed a few times. This chain links TRBV10-2 with TRBJ2-1, with a weak D call TRBD1 (6 bases). CDR1 is WSHSY, CDR2 SAAADI, per germline. V dropped 6 bases and J dropped 6 bases, with 12 bases sitting between them. The CDR3 runs 13 residues. The DNA of the CDR3 is TGCGCCAGCAGACTCGGACAGCCCAATGAGCAGTTCTTC. Encoded protein: CASRLGQPNEQFF.

The V call is TRBV19, the J call TRBJ2-4, with 12 bases fitting TRBD2. With 5 bases clipped from V and 7 bases from J, the junction kept 3 bases outside the gene matches. The V gene's germline CDR1 is LNHDA and CDR2 SQIVND (reference sequence). The CDR3 spans 14 residues. CDR3 coding DNA: TGTGCCAGTAGTGTAACTAGCGGGAGGAACATTCAGTACTTC. This translates into CASSVTSGRNIQYF.

J is TRBJ2-1 and V is TRBV19, with 10 bases aligning to TRBD2. The CDR3 is 14 amino acids. The germline CDR1 and CDR2 sequences are LNHDA and SQIVND (reference sequence). V was clipped by 3 bases and J by 8 bases; unmatched bases: 4. CDR3 sequence reads: CASSIILAGDEQFF. In DNA form, the CDR3 reads TGTGCCAGTAGTATTATCCTAGCGGGAGATGAGCAGTTCTTC.

The V and J genes are TRBV5-4 and TRBJ2-3; 7 bases align to TRBD1. Germline lookup yields CDR1 SGHNT and CDR2 YYREEE (reference sequence). V lost 3 bases, J lost 0 bases, and 4 bases stayed unmatched. CDR3 size: 15 residues. The chain's CDR3 is CASSSLRGSTDTQYF. CDR3 in DNA: TGTGCCAGCAGCTCCCTCAGGGGGAGCACAGATACGCAGTATTTT.

The rearrangement uses TRBV12-2 and TRBJ2-7; the DNA was not compared with TRBD1, the D call given in the table. TRBV12-2 is reported as a pseudogene. The CDR3 has 13 residues. Here the CDR3 DNA reads TGTGCAAGTCGCTCCCCGGACAGCTACGAGCAGTACTTC. As protein: CASRSPDSYEQYF.

The V and J genes are TRBV6-2 or TRBV6-3 and TRBJ1-5, with 7 bases lining up with TRBD1. The junction had 0 bases not matched to a gene; V was cut back by 2 bases and J by 2 bases. The CDR3 runs to 14 residues. Germline V lookup: CDR1 MNHEY, CDR2 SVGEGT. CDR3: CASSYGQGNQPQHF. The CDR3 DNA is TGTGCCAGCAGTTACGGACAGGGCAATCAGCCCCAGCATTTT.

V gene TRBV7-9 combines with J gene TRBJ2-7; D gene unclear. Per germline, CDR1 SEHNR and CDR2 FQNEAQ (reference sequence). CDR3 length: 12 residues. V dropped 4 bases and J dropped 3 bases, with 7 bases sitting between them. The CDR3 is CASSYINYEQYF. The CDR3 DNA is TGTGCCAGCAGCTATATAAACTACGAGCAGTACTTC.

In this sample, this clone turned up a few times. V gene TRBV7-2 combines with J gene TRBJ1-5; the match to TRBD1 covers 7 bases. There are 13 residues in the CDR3. Looked up from germline, CDR1 is SGHTA and CDR2 is FQGNSA. V trimming: 4 bases; J trimming: 9 bases; junction bases outside the gene matches: 6. The DNA for the CDR3 is TGTGCCAGCAGCTCCGGGACAGTCACGCCCCAGCATTTT. Protein sequence: CASSSGTVTPQHF.

The chain links TRBV6-5 to TRBJ1-2, with 10 bases identical to TRBD1. J gave up 2 bases and V 6 bases, and 3 bases lay outside the gene matches. This CDR3 comprises 14 residues. CDR1 is MNHEY and CDR2 is SVGAGI in the germline V gene. CDR3 loop: CASSRQGANYGYTF. CDR3 DNA: TGTGCCAGCAGCCGACAGGGGGCAAACTATGGCTACACCTTC.

This chain uses TRBV5-1 with TRBJ2-1; 13 bases line up with TRBD2. The CDR3 contains 15 residues. Germline V gives CDR1 SGHRS, CDR2 YFSETQ. The J segment lost 5 bases and the V segment lost 2 bases, leaving 1 base of the junction unmatched. The CDR3 sequence: CASSFGTSGNNEQFF. The DNA of the CDR3 is TGCGCCAGCAGCTTCGGGACTAGCGGGAACAATGAGCAGTTCTTC.

This clone was counted ten times or more. The V and J genes are TRBV29-1 and TRBJ2-7; 13 bases are a match to TRBD2. The ends lost 6 bases at V and 3 bases at J; junction bases unmatched: 2. CDR1 SQVTM and CDR2 ANQGSEA come from the germline V gene. This CDR3 is 13 amino acids long. The CDR3 protein is CSVGTSGNYEQYF. The CDR3 nucleotides are TGCAGCGTCGGGACTAGCGGGAACTACGAGCAGTACTTC.

J is TRBJ2-3 and V is TRBV11-3; 9 bases are a match to TRBD2. Trimming took 4 bases from V and 4 from J; bases not matched to a gene: 18. The CDR3 runs 19 residues. CDR1 SGHNT and CDR2 YENEEA come from the germline V gene. CDR3 sequence: CASSYGPYVRAGGPDTQYF. The CDR3 nucleotides are TGTGCCAGCAGCTATGGACCCTATGTTCGGGCGGGAGGGCCAGATACGCAGTATTTT. The full variable domain, completed using reference TRBV11-3 and TRBJ2-3, is EAGVVQSPRYKIIEKKQPVAFWCNPISGHNTLYWYLQNLGQGPELLIRYENEEAVDDSQLPKDRFSAERLKGVDSTLKIQPAELGDSAVYLCASSYGPYVRAGGPDTQYFGPGTRLTVL.

This chain joins TRBV19 and TRBJ1-6; the D is unclear. Per the germline V gene, CDR1 is LNHDA and CDR2 is SQIVND (reference sequence). V was clipped by 6 bases and J by 0 bases, with 3 bases between them. The CDR3 runs to 13 residues. As DNA, the CDR3 is TGTGCCAGTAGGAGCTCCTATAATTCACCCCTCCACTTT. It codes for CASRSSYNSPLHF.

V and J are TRBV27 and TRBJ2-5; 8 nucleotides line up with TRBD2. The CDR3 length is 15 residues. CDR1 MNHEY and CDR2 SMNVEV come from the germline V gene (reference sequence). The junction had 10 bases not matched to a gene; V was cut back by 5 bases and J by 5 bases. CDR3 sequence reads: CASSPHRAGVETQYF. The CDR3 bases are TGTGCCAGCAGTCCACACCGAGCGGGGGTGGAGACCCAGTACTTC.

This clone was detected only once. The chain is built from TRBV7-2 and TRBJ2-3, with D maybe TRBD2 (6 bases). Germline CDR1 is SGHTA and CDR2 is FQGNSA. The CDR3 consists of 14 residues. Deletions cut 2 bases from V and 5 bases from J, with 11 bases between. The CDR3 loop is CASSLNPEGDTQYF. The CDR3, as DNA: TGTGCCAGCAGCTTAAACCCGGAGGGAGATACGCAGTATTTT.

The chain recombines TRBV5-6 with TRBJ1-2, with a tentative D call TRBD1 (5 bases). V was pared by 3 bases and J by 8 bases, with 8 bases between. CDR3 length: 11 residues. Looked up from germline, CDR1 is SGHDT and CDR2 is YYEEEE. The CDR3 spells CASSSGEGYTF. The CDR3 DNA follows: TGTGCCAGCAGCTCGGGGGAGGGCTACACCTTC.

This chain uses TRBV6-5 with TRBJ2-1; 10 nucleotides align to TRBD2. Germline assignment: CDR1 MNHEY and CDR2 SVGAGI. The CDR3 is 15 residues long. Trimming removed 5 bases from V and 7 bases from J; junction bases left unmatched: 8. The CDR3 loop is CASSPLAGGYNEQFF. The DNA for the CDR3 is TGTGCCAGCAGTCCGTTAGCGGGAGGTTATAATGAGCAGTTCTTC.

This clone has just a few counts. V is TRBV3-1 (or the pseudogene TRBV3-2) and J is TRBJ2-7, with a tentative D call TRBD2 (5 bases). The germline CDR1 and CDR2 sequences are LGHDT and YNNKEL (reference sequence). Trimming stripped 1 base from V and 3 bases from J, with 10 bases between. The CDR3 runs to 14 residues. CDR3 nucleotides: TGTGCCAGCAGCCAAGGAGGGTCCGACTACGAGCAGTACTTC. It encodes CASSQGGSDYEQYF.

For this clone: Additional DNA sequences in this sample encode the identical CDR3. CDR3: CAIRGEGGQPQHF. In DNA, the CDR3 is TGTGCCATCAGGGGGGAGGGGGGGCAGCCCCAGCATTTT. The genes are TRBV10-3 and TRBJ1-5, with D possibly being TRBD1 (6 bases). This CDR3 contains 13 residues. CDR1 is ENHRY and CDR2 is SYGVKD in the germline V gene. Trimming pared 6 bases from V and 7 bases from J, leaving 13 bases between.

The chain joins TRBV19 to TRBJ1-3; weak D call: TRBD1 (6 bases). Trimming took 2 bases from V and 1 from J, leaving 6 bases between them. The CDR3 totals 14 residues. Germline CDR1 is LNHDA and CDR2 is SQIVND (reference sequence). As DNA, the CDR3 is TGTGCCAGTAGTATAACAGGGTCTGGAAACACCATATATTTT. This gives the protein CASSITGSGNTIYF.

The J gene is TRBJ1-2, the V gene TRBV20-1; no clear D. The CDR3 covers 11 residues. In germline, CDR1 is DFQATT, CDR2 SNEGSKA (reference sequence). V was shortened by 3 bases and J by 8 bases, with 10 bases between the two germline ends. The chain's CDR3 is CSARVHLGYTF. As DNA, the CDR3 is TGCAGTGCTAGGGTACACCTGGGCTACACCTTC.

This chain joins TRBV6-2 or TRBV6-3 and TRBJ1-5, with D unresolved. The CDR3 contains 11 residues. Looked up from germline, CDR1 is MNHEY and CDR2 is SVGEGT. V lost 5 bases to trimming and J lost 7 bases, with 6 bases between them. In DNA, the CDR3 is TGTGCCAGCAGTGCCGGCCAGCCCCAGCATTTT. This gives the protein CASSAGQPQHF.

This clone appeared a single time. The chain links TRBV18 to TRBJ2-2; a possible D gene is TRBD1 (6 bases). Germline CDR1 and CDR2: KGHSH and LQKENI. The CDR3 has 14 residues. Deletions cut 3 bases from V and 6 bases from J, with 11 bases between. CDR3 DNA sequence: TGTGCCAGCTCACCGCGCAGGGGCCCCGGGGAGCTGTTTTTT. Protein sequence: CASSPRRGPGELFF.

The chain has TRBV28 and TRBJ2-1; 8 nucleotides agree with TRBD2. The CDR3 extends over 14 amino acids. Germline V lookup: CDR1 MDHEN, CDR2 SYDVKM. V shed 2 bases, J shed 4 bases, and the junction held 1 base outside the gene matches. CDR3 sequence reads: CASSLAGGYNEQFF. DNA of the CDR3: TGTGCCAGCAGTTTAGCGGGGGGTTACAATGAGCAGTTCTTC.

CDR3 DNA sequence: TGTGCCACTAACATGGGGTCAACAGGGGTCTTTCAGCCCCAGCATTTT. Residues: CATNMGSTGVFQPQHF. V gene TRBV19 combines with J gene TRBJ1-5, with TRBD1 matching 7 bases. Trimming cost V 10 bases and J 6 bases; bases outside gene matches: 18. The CDR3 is 16 amino acids. Germline-derived CDR1 and CDR2 are LNHDA and SQIVND (reference sequence). Filled out from reference TRBV19 and TRBJ1-5, the complete variable domain reads DGGITQSPKYLFRKEGQNVTLSCEQNLNHDAMYWYRQDPGQGLRLIYYSQIVNDFQKGDIAEGYSVSREKKESFPLTVTSAQKNPTAFYLCATNMGSTGVFQPQHFGDGTRLSIL.

The rearrangement links TRBV5-5 to TRBJ2-2; D call uncertain. V was clipped by 2 bases and J by 5 bases, with 13 bases between them. Looked up from germline, CDR1 is SGHKS and CDR2 is YYEKEE (reference sequence). This CDR3 has 15 residues. In nucleotides, the CDR3 is TGTGCCAGCAGCTTTCAGGCAGCCACGACCGGGGAGCTGTTTTTT. Encoded protein: CASSFQAATTGELFF.

The rearrangement links TRBV2 to TRBJ1-6; no definite D call. The V gene's germline CDR1 is SNHLY and CDR2 FYNNEI. Deletions cut 10 bases from V and 6 bases from J, with 16 bases between. CDR3 length: 14 residues. DNA for the CDR3: TGTGCCACCGGAGAAGGACTTTTTAATTCACCCCTCCACTTT. It yields the protein CATGEGLFNSPLHF.

The chain uses TRBV5-1 and TRBJ2-7, with D unclear. CDR3 length equals 12 residues. V was trimmed by 0 bases and J by 4 bases, leaving 5 bases between them. Germline V gene lookup returns CDR1 SGHRS and CDR2 YFSETQ. The CDR3 reads CASSLVPYEQYF. CDR3 DNA sequence: TGCGCCAGCAGCTTGGTCCCATACGAGCAGTACTTC.

The chain has TRBV6-5 and TRBJ1-2, with D possibly being TRBD1 (6 bases). CDR1 MNHEY and CDR2 SVGAGI come from the germline V gene. V shed 6 bases and J shed 11 bases, with 22 bases lying between them. The CDR3 totals 14 residues. CDR3 nucleotide sequence: TGTGCCAGCAGCAACGACGGGGGGCGCCACCGATACACCTTC. Amino acids: CASSNDGGRHRYTF.